Reported below is one T cell receptor (beta chain). The same CDR3 also results from other DNA sequences found in this sample. The age range of participants was about 18 to 100 years, with residence in about 25 US areas. The germline V gene has CDR1 MNHEY and CDR2 SMNVEV (reference sequence). V was pared by 6 bases and J by 4 bases, with 10 bases between. The CDR3 is 14 residues long. These data are taken from a study of blood T cell repertoires in COVID-19. Across the whole study: COVID-19 samples, acute and convalescent, were from the United States, Italy and Spain. The cDNA or gDNA used as material had been derived from T cells, B-cell-depleted T cells, or PBMCs.

How the authors handled the data: Researchers report that nucleated cell counts were estimated from reference gene primer amplification. Only in-frame clones appear in the TCRdb table, and some are missing; sequencing was by immunoSEQ multiplex PCR. V, J and clone size are those of that table, while D and trimming were read from the DNA. Found here are hundreds of thousands of clones, roughly 86% of them singletons; the top ten hold approximately 2.1%. The chain combines TRBV27 with TRBJ1-6; possibly TRBD1 for D (6 bases). This sequence originates from a woman aged 40 to 50 with acute COVID-19. Sequencing was done on a sample of PBMCs or T cells enriched from blood (not recorded which). The CDR3 region is CASSSGQYNSPLHF. The CDR3 DNA reads as TGTGCCAGCAGCTCGGGACAATATAATTCACCCCTCCACTTT.